This TCR beta chain appears in the sequencing data of a study of identical twins. Via MiXCR, TCRdb re-called the 5' RACE reads, giving one row per CDR3 protein. The repertoire holds 1.5 million or so distinct CDR3 sequences, with about 32% as singletons. This clonotype appeared a few times. The sequence was obtained from a newborn girl in good health. Source material: cord blood.

The CDR3 here is CASSLGGQVNYGYTF. The CDR3 nucleotides read TGTGCCAGCAGCTTAGGAGGACAGGTCAACTATGGCTACACCTTC. J is TRBJ1-2 and V is TRBV7-8; 7 bases are a match to TRBD1. The CDR3 runs 15 residues. With 1 base clipped from V and 2 bases from J, the junction kept 4 bases outside the gene matches. Germline lookup yields CDR1 SGHVS and CDR2 FQNEAQ. Full variable domain (rest looked up from reference TRBV7-8 and TRBJ1-2): GAGVSQSPRYKVAKRGQDVALRCDPISGHVSLFWYQQALGQGPEFLTYFQNEAQLDKSGLPSDRFFAERPEGSVSTLKIQRTQQEDSAVYLCASSLGGQVNYGYTFGSGTRLTVV.